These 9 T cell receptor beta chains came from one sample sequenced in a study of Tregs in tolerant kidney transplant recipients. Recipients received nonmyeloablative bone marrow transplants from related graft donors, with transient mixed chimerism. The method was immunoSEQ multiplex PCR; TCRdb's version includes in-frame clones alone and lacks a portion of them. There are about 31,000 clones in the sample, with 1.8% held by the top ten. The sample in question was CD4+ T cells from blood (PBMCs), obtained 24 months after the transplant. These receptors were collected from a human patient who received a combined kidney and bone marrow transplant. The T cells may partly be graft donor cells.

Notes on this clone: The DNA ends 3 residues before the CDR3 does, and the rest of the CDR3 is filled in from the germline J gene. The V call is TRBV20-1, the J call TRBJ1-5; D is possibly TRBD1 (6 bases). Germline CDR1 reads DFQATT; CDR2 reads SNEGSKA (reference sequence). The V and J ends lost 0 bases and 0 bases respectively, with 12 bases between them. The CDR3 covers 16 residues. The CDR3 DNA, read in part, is TGCAGTGCTAGAGATTTTAGGACAGCTAGCAATCAGCCC. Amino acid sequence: CSARDFRTASNQP. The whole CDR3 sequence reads CSARDFRTASNQPQHF.

The CDR3 here is CASSLARDSQVDEQYF. CDR3 DNA (partial): TGTGCCAGCAGCTTAGCCCGGGACTCCCAAGTAGACGAG. The rearrangement joins TRBV7-6 to TRBJ2-7, with D tentatively TRBD2 (6 bases). Coverage ceases 3 residues before the CDR3 finishes, and the germline J gene fills in the end. Deletions cut 0 bases from V and 5 bases from J, with 17 bases between. The CDR3 has 16 amino acids. Looked up from germline, CDR1 is SGHVS and CDR2 is FNYEAQ.

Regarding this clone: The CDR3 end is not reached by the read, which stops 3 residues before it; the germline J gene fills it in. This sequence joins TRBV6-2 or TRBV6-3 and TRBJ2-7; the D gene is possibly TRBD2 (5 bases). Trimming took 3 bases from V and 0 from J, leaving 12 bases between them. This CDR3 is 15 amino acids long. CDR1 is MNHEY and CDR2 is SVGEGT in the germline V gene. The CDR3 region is CASSYRTGSSYEQYF. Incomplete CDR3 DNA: TGTGCCAGCAGTTATAGGACGGGGAGCTCCTACGAG.

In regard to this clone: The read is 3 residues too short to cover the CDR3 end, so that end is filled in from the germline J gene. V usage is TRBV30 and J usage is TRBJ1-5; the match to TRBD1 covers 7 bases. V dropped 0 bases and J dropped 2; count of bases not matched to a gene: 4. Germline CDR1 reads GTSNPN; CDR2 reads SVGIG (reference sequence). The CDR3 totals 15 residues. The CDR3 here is CAWSVRQGGNQPQHF. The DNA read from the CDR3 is TGTGCCTGGAGTGTACGACAGGGTGGCAATCAGCCC.

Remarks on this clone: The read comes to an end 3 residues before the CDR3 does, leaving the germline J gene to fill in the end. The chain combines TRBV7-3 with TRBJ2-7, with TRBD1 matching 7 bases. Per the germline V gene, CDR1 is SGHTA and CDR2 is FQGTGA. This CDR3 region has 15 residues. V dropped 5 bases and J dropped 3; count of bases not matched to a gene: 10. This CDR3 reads CASSVLGGPYYEQYF. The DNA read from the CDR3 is TGTGCCAGCAGCGTCCTAGGGGGCCCTTACTACGAG.

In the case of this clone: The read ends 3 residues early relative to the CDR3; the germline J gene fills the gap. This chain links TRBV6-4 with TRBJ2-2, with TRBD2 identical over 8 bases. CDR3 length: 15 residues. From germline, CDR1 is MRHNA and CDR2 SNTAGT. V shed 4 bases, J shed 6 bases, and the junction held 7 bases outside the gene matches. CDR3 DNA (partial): TGTGCCAGCAGTGTACGGGTAGCGGGACCCGGGGAG. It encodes CASSVRVAGPGE. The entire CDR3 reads CASSVRVAGPGELFF.

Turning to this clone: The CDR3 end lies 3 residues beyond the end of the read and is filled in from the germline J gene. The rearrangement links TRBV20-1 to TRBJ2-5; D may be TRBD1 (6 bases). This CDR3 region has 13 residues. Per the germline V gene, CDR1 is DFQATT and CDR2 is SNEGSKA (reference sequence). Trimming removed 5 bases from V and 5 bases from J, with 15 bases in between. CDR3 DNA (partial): TGCAGTGCTGGATACAGGGAAGGGGAGACC. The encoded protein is CSAGYREGET. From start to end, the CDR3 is CSAGYREGETQYF.

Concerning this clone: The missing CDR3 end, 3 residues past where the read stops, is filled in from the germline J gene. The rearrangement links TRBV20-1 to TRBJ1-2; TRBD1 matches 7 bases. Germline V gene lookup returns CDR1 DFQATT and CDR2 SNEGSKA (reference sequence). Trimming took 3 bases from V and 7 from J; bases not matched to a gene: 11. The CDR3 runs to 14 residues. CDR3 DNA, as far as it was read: TGCAGTGCTAGCACTTACAGGGGTCAGGGTGGC. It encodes CSASTYRGQGG. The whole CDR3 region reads CSASTYRGQGGYTF.

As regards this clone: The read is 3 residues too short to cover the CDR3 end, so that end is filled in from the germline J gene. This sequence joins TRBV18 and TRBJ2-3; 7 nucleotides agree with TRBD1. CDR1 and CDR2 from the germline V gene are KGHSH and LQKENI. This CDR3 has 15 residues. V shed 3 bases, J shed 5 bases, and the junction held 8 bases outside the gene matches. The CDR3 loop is CASSPTGAWGDTQYF. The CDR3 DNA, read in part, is TGTGCCAGCTCACCTACAGGGGCTTGGGGAGATACG. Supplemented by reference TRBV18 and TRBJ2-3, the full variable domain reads NAGVMQNPRHLVRRRGQEARLRCSPMKGHSHVYWYRQLPEEGLKFMVYLQKENIIDESGMPKERFSAEFPKEGPSILRIQQVVRGDSAAYFCASSPTGAWGDTQYFGPGTRLTVL.